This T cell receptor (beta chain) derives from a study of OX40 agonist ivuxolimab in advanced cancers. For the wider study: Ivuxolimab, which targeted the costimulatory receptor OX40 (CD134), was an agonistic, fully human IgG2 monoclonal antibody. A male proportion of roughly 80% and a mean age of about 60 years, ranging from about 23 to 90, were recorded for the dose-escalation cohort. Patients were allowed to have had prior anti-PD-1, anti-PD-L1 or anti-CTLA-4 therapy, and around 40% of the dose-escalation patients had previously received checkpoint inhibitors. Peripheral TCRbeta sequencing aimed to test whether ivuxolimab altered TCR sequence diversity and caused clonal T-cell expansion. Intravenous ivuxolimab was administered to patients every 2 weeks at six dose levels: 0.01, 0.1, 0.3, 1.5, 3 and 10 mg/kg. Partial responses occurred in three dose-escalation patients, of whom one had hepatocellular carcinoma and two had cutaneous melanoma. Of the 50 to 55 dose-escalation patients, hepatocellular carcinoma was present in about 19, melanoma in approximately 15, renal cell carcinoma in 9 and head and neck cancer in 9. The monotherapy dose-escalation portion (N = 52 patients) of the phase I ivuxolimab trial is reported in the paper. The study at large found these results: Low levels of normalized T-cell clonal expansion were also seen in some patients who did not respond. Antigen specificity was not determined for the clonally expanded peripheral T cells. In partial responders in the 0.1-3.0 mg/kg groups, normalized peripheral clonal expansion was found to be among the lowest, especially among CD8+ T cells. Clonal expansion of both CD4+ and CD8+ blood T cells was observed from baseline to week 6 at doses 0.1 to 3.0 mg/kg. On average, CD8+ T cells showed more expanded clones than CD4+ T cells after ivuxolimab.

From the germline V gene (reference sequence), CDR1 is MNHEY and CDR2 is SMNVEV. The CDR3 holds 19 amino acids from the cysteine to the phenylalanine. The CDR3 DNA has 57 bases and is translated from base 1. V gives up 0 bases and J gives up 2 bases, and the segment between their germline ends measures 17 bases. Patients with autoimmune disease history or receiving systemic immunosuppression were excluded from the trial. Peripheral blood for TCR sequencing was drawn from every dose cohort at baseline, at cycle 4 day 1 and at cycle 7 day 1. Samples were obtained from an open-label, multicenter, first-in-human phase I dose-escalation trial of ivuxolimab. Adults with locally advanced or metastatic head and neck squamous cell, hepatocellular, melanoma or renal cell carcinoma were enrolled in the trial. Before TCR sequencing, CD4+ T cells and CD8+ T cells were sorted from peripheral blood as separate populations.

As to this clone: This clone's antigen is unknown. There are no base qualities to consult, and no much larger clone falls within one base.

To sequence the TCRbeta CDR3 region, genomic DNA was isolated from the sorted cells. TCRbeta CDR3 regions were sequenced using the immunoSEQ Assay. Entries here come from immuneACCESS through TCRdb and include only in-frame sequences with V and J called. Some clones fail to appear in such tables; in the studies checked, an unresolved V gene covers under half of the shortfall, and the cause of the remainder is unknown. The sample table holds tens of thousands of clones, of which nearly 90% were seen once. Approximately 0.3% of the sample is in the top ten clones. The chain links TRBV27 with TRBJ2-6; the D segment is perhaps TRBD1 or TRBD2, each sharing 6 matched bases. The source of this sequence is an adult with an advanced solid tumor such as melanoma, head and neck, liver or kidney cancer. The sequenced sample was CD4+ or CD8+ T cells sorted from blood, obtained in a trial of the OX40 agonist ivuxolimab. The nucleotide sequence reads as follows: TGTGCCAGCAGTTTATCACCTATGATGGGGGGCGCTGGGGCCAACGTCCTGACTTTC. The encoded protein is CASSLSPMMGGAGANVLTF.